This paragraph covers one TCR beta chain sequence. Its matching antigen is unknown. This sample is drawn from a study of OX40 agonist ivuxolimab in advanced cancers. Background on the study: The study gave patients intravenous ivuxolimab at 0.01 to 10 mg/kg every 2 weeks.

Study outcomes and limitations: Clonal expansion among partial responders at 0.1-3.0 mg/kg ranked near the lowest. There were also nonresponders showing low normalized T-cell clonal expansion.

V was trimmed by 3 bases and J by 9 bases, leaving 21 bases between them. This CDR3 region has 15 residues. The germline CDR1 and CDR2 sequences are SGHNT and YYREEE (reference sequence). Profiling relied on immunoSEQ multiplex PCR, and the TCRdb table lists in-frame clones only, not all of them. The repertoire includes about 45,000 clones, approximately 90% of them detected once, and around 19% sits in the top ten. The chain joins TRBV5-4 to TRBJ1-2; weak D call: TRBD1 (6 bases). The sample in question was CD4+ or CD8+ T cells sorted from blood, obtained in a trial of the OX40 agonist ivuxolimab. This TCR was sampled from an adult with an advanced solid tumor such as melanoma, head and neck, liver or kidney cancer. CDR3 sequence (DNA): TGTGCCAGCAGCTCATTGACAGAGGGGGAAAGGAGCTACACCTTC. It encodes CASSSLTEGERSYTF. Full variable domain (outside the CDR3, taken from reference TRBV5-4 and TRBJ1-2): ETGVTQSPTHLIKTRGQQVTLRCSSQSGHNTVSWYQQALGQGPQFIFQYYREEENGRGNFPPRFSGLQFPNYSSELNVNALELDDSALYLCASSSLTEGERSYTFGSGTRLTVV.